The T cell receptor beta chain under discussion was sequenced for a study of cytomegalovirus exposure and HLA in healthy donors. Study-wide points: Roughly uniform depth of sequencing across donors was assumed in presence/absence analyses.

The CDR3 is made up of 14 amino acids. Trimming pared 5 bases from V and 1 base from J, leaving 11 bases between. The germline V gene encodes CDR1 MDHEN and CDR2 SYDVKM. Primers: 60 Vbeta forward and 13 Jbeta reverse. Only in-frame clones appear in the TCRdb table, and some are missing; sequencing was by immunoSEQ multiplex PCR. Of over 150,000 clones in the sample, around 80% were seen once. A remark on this clone: Its antigen is still unknown.

The receptor was isolated from a woman aged 50 to 60 in good health and CMV-seropositive. The chain links TRBV28 to TRBJ1-1; D gene unclear. Sequencing was done on a sample of PBMCs. The CDR3: CASSRRVQNTEAFF. CDR3 sequence (DNA): TGTGCCAGCAGTAGGAGGGTTCAGAACACTGAAGCTTTCTTT.